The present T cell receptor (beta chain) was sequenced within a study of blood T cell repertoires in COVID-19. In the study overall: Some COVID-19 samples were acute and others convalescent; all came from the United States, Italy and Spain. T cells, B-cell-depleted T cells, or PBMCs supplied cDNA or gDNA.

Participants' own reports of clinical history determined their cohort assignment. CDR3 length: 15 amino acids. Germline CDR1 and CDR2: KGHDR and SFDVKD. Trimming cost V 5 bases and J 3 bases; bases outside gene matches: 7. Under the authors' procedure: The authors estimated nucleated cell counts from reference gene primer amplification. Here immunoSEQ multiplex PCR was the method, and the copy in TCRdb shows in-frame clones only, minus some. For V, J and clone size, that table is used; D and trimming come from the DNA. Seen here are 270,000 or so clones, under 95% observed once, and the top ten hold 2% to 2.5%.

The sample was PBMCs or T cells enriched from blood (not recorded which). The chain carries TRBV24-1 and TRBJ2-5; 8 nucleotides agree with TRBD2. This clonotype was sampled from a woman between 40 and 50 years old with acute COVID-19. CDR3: CATSGSGSGKETQYF. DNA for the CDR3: TGTGCCACCAGTGGGAGCGGGAGCGGGAAAGAGACCCAGTACTTC.